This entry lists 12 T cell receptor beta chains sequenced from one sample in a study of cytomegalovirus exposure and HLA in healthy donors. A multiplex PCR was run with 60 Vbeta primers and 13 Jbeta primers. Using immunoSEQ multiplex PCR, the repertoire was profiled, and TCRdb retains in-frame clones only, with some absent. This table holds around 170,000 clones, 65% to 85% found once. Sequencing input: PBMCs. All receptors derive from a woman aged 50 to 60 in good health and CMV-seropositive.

CDR3 region: CASSLLDRGGTGELFF. In nucleotides, the CDR3 is TGTGCCAGCAGCCTACTCGACAGGGGCGGGACCGGGGAGCTGTTTTTT. The genes are TRBV4-2 and TRBJ2-2; TRBD1 aligns across 8 bases. Germline assignment: CDR1 LGHNA and CDR2 YNFKEQ. V was clipped by 4 bases and J by 5 bases; unmatched bases: 9. The CDR3 loop spans 16 amino acids.

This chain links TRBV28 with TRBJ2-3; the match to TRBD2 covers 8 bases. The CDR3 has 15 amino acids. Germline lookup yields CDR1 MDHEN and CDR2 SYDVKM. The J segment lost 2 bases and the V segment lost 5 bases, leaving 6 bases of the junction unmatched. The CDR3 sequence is CASSPSGSHTDTQYF. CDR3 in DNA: TGTGCCAGCAGTCCAAGCGGGAGCCACACAGATACGCAGTATTTT. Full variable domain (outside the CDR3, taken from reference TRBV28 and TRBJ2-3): DVKVTQSSRYLVKRTGEKVFLECVQDMDHENMFWYRQDPGLGLRLIYFSYDVKMKEKGDIPEGYSVSREKKERFSLILESASTNQTSMYLCASSPSGSHTDTQYFGPGTRLTVL.

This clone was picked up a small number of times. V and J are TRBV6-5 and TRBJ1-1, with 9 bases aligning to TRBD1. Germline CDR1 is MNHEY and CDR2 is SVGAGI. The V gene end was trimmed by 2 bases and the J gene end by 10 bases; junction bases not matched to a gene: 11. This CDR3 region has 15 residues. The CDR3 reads CASSYRGPDRGAAFF. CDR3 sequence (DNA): TGTGCCAGCAGTTACAGGGGACCAGACAGGGGGGCAGCTTTCTTT.

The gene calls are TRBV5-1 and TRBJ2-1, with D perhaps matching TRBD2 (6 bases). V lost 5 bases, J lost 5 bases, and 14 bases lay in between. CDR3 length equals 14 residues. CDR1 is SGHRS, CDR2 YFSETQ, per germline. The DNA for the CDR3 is TGCGCCAGCAGAGTCTTCGGCGGGGACAATGAGCAGTTCTTC. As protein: CASRVFGGDNEQFF.

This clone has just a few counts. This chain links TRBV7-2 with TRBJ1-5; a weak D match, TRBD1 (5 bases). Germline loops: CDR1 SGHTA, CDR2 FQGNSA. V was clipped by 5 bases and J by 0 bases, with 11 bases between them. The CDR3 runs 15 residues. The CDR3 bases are TGTGCCAGCAGCCGGGGGACTCTTAGCAATCAGCCCCAGCATTTT. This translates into CASSRGTLSNQPQHF. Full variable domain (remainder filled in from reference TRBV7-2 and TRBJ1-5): GAGVSQSPSNKVTEKGKDVELRCDPISGHTALYWYRQSLGQGLEFLIYFQGNSAPDKSGLPSDRFSAERTGGSVSTLTIQRTQQEDSAVYLCASSRGTLSNQPQHFGDGTRLSIL.

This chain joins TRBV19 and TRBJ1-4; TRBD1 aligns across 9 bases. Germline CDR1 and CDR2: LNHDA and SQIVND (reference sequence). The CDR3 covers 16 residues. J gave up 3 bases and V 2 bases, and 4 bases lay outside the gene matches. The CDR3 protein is CASSITGGLANEKLFF. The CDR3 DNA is TGTGCCAGTAGTATAACAGGGGGCTTGGCTAATGAAAAACTGTTTTTT. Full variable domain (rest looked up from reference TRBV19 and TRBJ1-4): DGGITQSPKYLFRKEGQNVTLSCEQNLNHDAMYWYRQDPGQGLRLIYYSQIVNDFQKGDIAEGYSVSREKKESFPLTVTSAQKNPTAFYLCASSITGGLANEKLFFGSGTQLSVL.

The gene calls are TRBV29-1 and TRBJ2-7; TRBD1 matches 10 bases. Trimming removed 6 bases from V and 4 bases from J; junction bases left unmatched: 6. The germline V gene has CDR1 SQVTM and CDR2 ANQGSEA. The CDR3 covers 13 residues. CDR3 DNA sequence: TGCAGCGTCCGACAGGGGGCTAGGTACGAGCAGTACTTC. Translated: CSVRQGARYEQYF.

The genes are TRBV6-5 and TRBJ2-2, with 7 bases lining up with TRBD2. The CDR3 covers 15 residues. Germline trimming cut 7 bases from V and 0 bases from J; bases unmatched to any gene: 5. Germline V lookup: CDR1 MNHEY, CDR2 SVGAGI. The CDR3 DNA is TGTGCCAGCAACCAAGGACTAGCGAACACCGGGGAGCTGTTTTTT. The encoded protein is CASNQGLANTGELFF.

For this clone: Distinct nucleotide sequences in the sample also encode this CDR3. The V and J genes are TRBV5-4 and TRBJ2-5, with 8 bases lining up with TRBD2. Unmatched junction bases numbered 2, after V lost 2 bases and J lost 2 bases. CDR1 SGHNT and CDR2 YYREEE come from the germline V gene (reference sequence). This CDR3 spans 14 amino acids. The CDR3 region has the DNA TGTGCCAGCAGCTTAGGGACTAGTCAAGAGACCCAGTACTTC. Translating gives CASSLGTSQETQYF.

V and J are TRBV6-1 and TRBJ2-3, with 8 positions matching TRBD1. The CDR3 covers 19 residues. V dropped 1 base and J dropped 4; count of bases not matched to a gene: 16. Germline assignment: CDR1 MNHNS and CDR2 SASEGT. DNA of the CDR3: TGTGCCAGCAGTGAAGAGTTGGAAGGGGTCAGGGGGCGCTCAGATACGCAGTATTTT. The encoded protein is CASSEELEGVRGRSDTQYF.

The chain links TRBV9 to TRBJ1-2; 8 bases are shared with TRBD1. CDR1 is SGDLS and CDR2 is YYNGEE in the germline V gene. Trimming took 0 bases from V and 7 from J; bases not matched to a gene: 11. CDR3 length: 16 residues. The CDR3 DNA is TGTGCCAGCAGCGTAGGGATGGAGACAGGGGTTACTGGCTACACCTTC. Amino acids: CASSVGMETGVTGYTF.

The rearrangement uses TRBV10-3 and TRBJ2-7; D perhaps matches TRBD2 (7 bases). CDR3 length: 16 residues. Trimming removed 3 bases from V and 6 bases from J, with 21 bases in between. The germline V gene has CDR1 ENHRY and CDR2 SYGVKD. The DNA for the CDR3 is TGTGCCATCAGTGACCCCAGGTGGGGGGGCCCCGGCGAGCAGTACTTC. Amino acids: CAISDPRWGGPGEQYF.